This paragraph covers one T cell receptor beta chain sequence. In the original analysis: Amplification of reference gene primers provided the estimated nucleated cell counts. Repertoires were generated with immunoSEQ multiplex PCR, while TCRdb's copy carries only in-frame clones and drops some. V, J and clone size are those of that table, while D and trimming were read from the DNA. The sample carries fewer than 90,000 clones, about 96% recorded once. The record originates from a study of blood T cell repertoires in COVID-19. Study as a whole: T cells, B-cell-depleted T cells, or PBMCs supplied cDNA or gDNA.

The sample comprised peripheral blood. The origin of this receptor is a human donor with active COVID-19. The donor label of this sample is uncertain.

The CDR3 DNA sequence: TGCGCCAGCAGCCAACCCGATGCCCCGGGACTCTTTAACACCGGGGAGCTGTTTTTT. Amino acids: CASSQPDAPGLFNTGELFF. The V gene is TRBV4-1, the J gene TRBJ2-2; TRBD2 is a possible D gene (6 bases). The CDR3 is made up of 19 amino acids. Germline CDR1 is MGHRA and CDR2 is YSYEKL. V was shortened by 2 bases and J by 2 bases, with 21 bases between the two germline ends.